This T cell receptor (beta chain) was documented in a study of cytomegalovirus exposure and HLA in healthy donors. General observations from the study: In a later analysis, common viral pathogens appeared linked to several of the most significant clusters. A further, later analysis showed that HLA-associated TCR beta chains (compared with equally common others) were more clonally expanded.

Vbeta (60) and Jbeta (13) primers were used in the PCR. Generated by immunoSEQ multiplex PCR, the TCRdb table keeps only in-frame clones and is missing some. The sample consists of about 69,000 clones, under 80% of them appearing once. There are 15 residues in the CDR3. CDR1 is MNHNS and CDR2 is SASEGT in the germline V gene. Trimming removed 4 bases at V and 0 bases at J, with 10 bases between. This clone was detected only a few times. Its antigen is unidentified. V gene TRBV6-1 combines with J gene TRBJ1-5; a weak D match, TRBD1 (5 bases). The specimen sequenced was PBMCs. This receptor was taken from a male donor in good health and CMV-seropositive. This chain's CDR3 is CASSGQGYSNQPQHF. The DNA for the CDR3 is TGTGCCAGCAGTGGGCAGGGTTATAGCAATCAGCCCCAGCATTTT.